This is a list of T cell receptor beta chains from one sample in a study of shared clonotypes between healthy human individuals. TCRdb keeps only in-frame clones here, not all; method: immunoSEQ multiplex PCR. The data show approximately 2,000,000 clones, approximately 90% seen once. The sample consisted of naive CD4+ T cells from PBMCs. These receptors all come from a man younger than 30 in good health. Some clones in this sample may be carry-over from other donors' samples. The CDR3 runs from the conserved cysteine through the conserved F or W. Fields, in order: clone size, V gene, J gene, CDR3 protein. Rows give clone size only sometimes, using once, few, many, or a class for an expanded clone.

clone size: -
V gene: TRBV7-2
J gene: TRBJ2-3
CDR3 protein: CASSLAGTHLTDTQYF

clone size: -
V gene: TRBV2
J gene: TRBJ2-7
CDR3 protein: CASSEEGNYEQYF

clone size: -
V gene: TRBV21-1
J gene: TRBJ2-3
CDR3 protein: CASSDDREVTDTQYF

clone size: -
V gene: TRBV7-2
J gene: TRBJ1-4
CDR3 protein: CASSLAGRGRMGEKLFF

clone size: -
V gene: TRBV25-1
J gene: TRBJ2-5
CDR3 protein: CASSSVLETQYF

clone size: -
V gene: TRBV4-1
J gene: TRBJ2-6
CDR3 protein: CASSQDPGTLVSGANVLTF

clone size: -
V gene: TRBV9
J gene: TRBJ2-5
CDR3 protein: CASSVGVGLAGGQETQYF

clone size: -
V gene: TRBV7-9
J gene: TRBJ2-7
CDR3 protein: CASSLGSSWGAYEQYF

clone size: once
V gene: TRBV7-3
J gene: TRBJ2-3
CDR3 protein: CASSRSGGPDTQYF

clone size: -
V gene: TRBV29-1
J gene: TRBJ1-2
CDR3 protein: CSVAASGRATGYTF

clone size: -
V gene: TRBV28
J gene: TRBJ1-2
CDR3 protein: CASSQRAYGYTF

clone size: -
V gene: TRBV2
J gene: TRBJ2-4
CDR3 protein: CASSGGSGIILAKNIQYF

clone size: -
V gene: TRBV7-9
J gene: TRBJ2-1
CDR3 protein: CASSRLAGSSYNEQFF

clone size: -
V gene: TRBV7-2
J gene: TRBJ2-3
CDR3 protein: CASSLGGRAAADTQYF

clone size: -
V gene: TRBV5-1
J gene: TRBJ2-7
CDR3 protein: CASSLMGDPSEQYF

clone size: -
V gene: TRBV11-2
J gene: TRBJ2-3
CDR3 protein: CASSLSGSPADTQYF

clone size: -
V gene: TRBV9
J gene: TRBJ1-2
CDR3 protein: CASSVAAGTADGYTF

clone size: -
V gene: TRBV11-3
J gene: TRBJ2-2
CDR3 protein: CASSLDPGGSGELFF

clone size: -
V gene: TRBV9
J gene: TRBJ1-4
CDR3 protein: CASSAATGAPLFF

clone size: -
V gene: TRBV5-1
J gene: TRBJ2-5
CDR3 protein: CASSTGTNYNQETQYF

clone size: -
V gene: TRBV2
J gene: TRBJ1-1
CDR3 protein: CASKRQGVTEAFF

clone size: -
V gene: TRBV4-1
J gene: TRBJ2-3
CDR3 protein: CASSQEETGGRKTQYF

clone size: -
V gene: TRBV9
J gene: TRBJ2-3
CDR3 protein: CASSSTVLLGDTQYF

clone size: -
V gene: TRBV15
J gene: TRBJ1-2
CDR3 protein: CATSRAGANYGYTF

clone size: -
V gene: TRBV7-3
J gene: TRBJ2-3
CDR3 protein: CASSSRLAGTDTQYF

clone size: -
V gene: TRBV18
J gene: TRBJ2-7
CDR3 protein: CASSPGQGGTLYEQYF

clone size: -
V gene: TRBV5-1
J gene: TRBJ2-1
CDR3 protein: CASSGRSYNEQFF

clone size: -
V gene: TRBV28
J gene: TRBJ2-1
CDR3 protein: CASSPAVFSGYNEQFF

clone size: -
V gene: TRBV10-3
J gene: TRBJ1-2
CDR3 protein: CAISDRTSGDSSGYTF